What follows are 24 T cell receptor beta chains derived from one specimen sequenced in a study of T-cell reconstitution after alpha-beta-depleted transplantation in children. Unique molecular identifiers were incorporated into the prepared TCRbeta library. TCRdb called the PCR reads again in MiXCR, with one record for every CDR3 protein. There are around 480,000 distinct CDR3 sequences in the sample; 32% occur only once, and approximately 2.3% lies in the top ten. The starting material was PBMCs from the stem cell graft donor, obtained from the stem cell graft. These receptor sequences come from a human donor who donated a stem cell graft to a child with aplastic anemia.

The chain has TRBV28 and TRBJ2-7; the D gene is possibly TRBD2 (6 bases). The CDR3 is 14 residues long. Trimming left V 8 bases short and J 1 base short, with 15 bases between. In germline, CDR1 is MDHEN, CDR2 SYDVKM. CDR3 protein: CASVPGGASYEQYV. CDR3 in DNA: TGTGCCAGCGTGCCTGGCGGGGCTTCCTACGAGCAGTACGTC.

The chain uses TRBV20-1 and TRBJ1-1; unclear D gene. Germline CDR1 and CDR2: DFQATT and SNEGSKA (reference sequence). V lost 3 bases and J lost 4, with 21 bases in between. The CDR3 covers 16 residues. CDR3 sequence reads: CSASISGGLGLTEAFF. The CDR3 nucleotides read TGCAGTGCTAGTATTTCGGGAGGGTTAGGGCTCACTGAAGCTTTCTTT.

The chain links TRBV19 to TRBJ2-7; 10 bases map to TRBD1. The CDR3 has 14 residues. V dropped 6 bases and J dropped 2; count of bases not matched to a gene: 4. Per germline, CDR1 LNHDA and CDR2 SQIVND (reference sequence). The CDR3 sequence: CASSIGTGAYEQYF. In DNA form, the CDR3 reads TGTGCCAGTAGCATTGGGACAGGGGCCTACGAGCAGTACTTC.

This rearrangement joins TRBV11-2 to TRBJ2-1; 7 positions agree with TRBD1. The germline V gene has CDR1 SGHAT and CDR2 FQNNGV. The CDR3 runs to 15 residues. V was pared by 8 bases and J by 0 bases, with 7 bases of the junction left unmatched. The CDR3 DNA reads as TGTGCCAGCGGACGGACAGGCAACTCCTACAATGAGCAGTTCTTC. Translation: CASGRTGNSYNEQFF.

This clonotype was detected ten times or more. The chain couples TRBV4-2 to TRBJ2-7; 7 bases are shared with TRBD2. J was trimmed by 2 bases and V by 0 bases; bases with no gene match: 7. Germline V CDR1 and CDR2: LGHNA, YNFKEQ. CDR3 length: 16 residues. CDR3 nucleotide sequence: TGTGCCAGCAGCCAAGAGGGTCTAGCGGACACCTACGAGCAGTACTTC. This sequence encodes CASSQEGLADTYEQYF.

The chain carries TRBV20-1 and TRBJ2-1, with 8 bases fitting TRBD2. Germline CDR1 reads DFQATT; CDR2 reads SNEGSKA (reference sequence). The junction had 9 bases not matched to a gene; V was cut back by 3 bases and J by 5 bases. The CDR3 has 15 amino acids. The DNA for the CDR3 is TGCAGTGCTAGGGACCCTAACGGGAGGGACAATGAGCAGTTCTTC. Translated, it gives CSARDPNGRDNEQFF.

In this sample, this clonotype turned up a few times. The V gene is TRBV27, the J gene TRBJ1-2; tentatively, D is TRBD1 (6 bases). Per the germline V gene, CDR1 is MNHEY and CDR2 is SMNVEV (reference sequence). The CDR3 has 12 residues. The V gene lost 4 bases and the J gene lost 8 bases, with 11 bases spanning the gap. CDR3 nucleotide sequence: TGTGCCAGCAGTTCGTCGGGGGCGGGCTACACCTTC. This translates into CASSSSGAGYTF.

This clonotype was counted between two and nine times. This chain connects TRBV7-2 to TRBJ2-5; 8 bases match TRBD2. Germline CDR1 reads SGHTA; CDR2 reads FQGNSA. The CDR3 runs 17 residues. The V segment lost 4 bases and the J segment 4 bases; nucleotides outside the gene matches: 14. The CDR3 protein is CASSSVGTSGVGETQYF. CDR3 sequence (DNA): TGTGCCAGCAGCTCAGTAGGAACTAGCGGAGTGGGAGAGACCCAGTACTTC.

The chain recombines TRBV7-9 with TRBJ1-1; D is unresolved. The CDR3 contains 12 residues. V was pared by 5 bases and J by 7 bases, with 11 bases between. Per the germline V gene, CDR1 is SEHNR and CDR2 is FQNEAQ (reference sequence). Here the CDR3 reads CASSTDTFEAFF. Here the CDR3 DNA reads TGTGCCAGCAGCACAGATACATTTGAAGCTTTCTTT.

This chain links TRBV12-3 or TRBV12-4 with TRBJ2-1, with D perhaps matching TRBD1 or TRBD2 (5 bases each). The CDR3 covers 14 residues. The germline V and J ends were trimmed by 7 bases and 8 bases, with 18 bases remaining between them. The CDR3 loop is CASIIGDLPHEQFF. The CDR3 nucleotides read TGTGCCAGCATCATTGGGGACCTCCCCCATGAGCAGTTCTTC.

This chain links TRBV15 with TRBJ2-7; perhaps TRBD2 as D (6 bases). The CDR3 length is 15 residues. Germline V CDR1 and CDR2: LNHNV, YYDKDF (reference sequence). The V end was cut by 0 bases, the J end by 0 bases, with 9 bases between. The CDR3 coding sequence is TGTGCCACCAGCAGAGATGGGGGAGGCTCCTACGAGCAGTACTTC. As protein: CATSRDGGGSYEQYF.

The chain links TRBV5-1 to TRBJ1-1; 8 nucleotides match TRBD1. From germline, CDR1 is SGHRS and CDR2 YFSETQ. The CDR3 is 14 residues long. The J segment lost 10 bases and the V segment lost 4 bases, leaving 12 bases of the junction unmatched. The CDR3 spells CASSQMGQEAGAFF. As DNA, the CDR3 is TGCGCCAGCAGCCAAATGGGACAGGAGGCTGGAGCTTTCTTT. Full variable domain (missing parts from reference TRBV5-1 and TRBJ1-1): KAGVTQTPRYLIKTRGQQVTLSCSPISGHRSVSWYQQTPGQGLQFLFEYFSETQRNKGNFPGRFSGRQFSNSRSEMNVSTLELGDSALYLCASSQMGQEAGAFFGQGTRLTVV.

This clonotype was observed a few times. The CDR3 sequence: CASSPNPSYNEQFF. CDR3 bases: TGTGCCAGCAGTCCGAACCCCTCCTACAATGAGCAGTTCTTC. The chain has TRBV27 and TRBJ2-1; no clear D. The CDR3 spans 14 residues. V lost 5 bases and J 0 bases, leaving 8 bases between the germline ends. Germline-derived CDR1 and CDR2 are MNHEY and SMNVEV (reference sequence).

The rearrangement joins TRBV6-5 to TRBJ2-7; D is unresolved. V was pared by 0 bases and J by 3 bases, with 6 bases between. Germline loops: CDR1 MNHEY, CDR2 SVGAGI. The CDR3 runs to 13 residues. The CDR3 is CASSYSTDYEQYF. CDR3 nucleotide sequence: TGTGCCAGCAGTTACTCCACAGACTACGAGCAGTACTTC.

V and J are TRBV20-1 and TRBJ2-4; a possible D gene is TRBD1 (5 bases). CDR1 and CDR2 from the germline V gene are DFQATT and SNEGSKA (reference sequence). The CDR3 length is 16 residues. V lost 4 bases, J lost 2 bases, and 18 bases lay in between. Here the CDR3 reads CSANQPGRTPKNIQYF. The CDR3 region has the DNA TGCAGTGCTAATCAGCCAGGGCGAACCCCCAAAAACATTCAGTACTTC.

The rearrangement links TRBV29-1 to TRBJ1-1; a weak D match, TRBD1 (5 bases). V shed 7 bases and J shed 3 bases, with 15 bases lying between them. Per germline, CDR1 SQVTM and CDR2 ANQGSEA. The CDR3 extends over 13 amino acids. This CDR3 reads CSEWGGVYTEAFF. CDR3 DNA: TGCAGCGAGTGGGGGGGGGTTTACACTGAAGCTTTCTTT.

This clonotype has at least ten counts. This chain's CDR3 is CASSPRGATNTEAFF. Here the CDR3 DNA reads TGTGCCAGCAGCCCCCGGGGAGCGACGAACACTGAAGCTTTCTTT. V is TRBV18 and J is TRBJ1-1; D unclear. CDR1 and CDR2 from the germline V gene are KGHSH and LQKENI. Trimming pared 8 bases from V and 1 base from J, leaving 17 bases between. The CDR3 has 15 residues.

A few counts support this clonotype. V is TRBV19 and J is TRBJ2-2; 8 nucleotides align to TRBD1. Trimming removed 5 bases from V and 6 bases from J; junction bases left unmatched: 14. CDR1 LNHDA and CDR2 SQIVND come from the germline V gene (reference sequence). The CDR3 loop spans 17 amino acids. CDR3 sequence: CASSPGQGLVAAGELFF. The CDR3 DNA reads as TGTGCCAGTAGTCCCGGACAGGGTCTAGTAGCGGCCGGGGAGCTGTTTTTT.

The V call is TRBV12-3 or TRBV12-4, the J call TRBJ2-3; the D is unclear. The CDR3 is 12 residues long. V gave up 6 bases and J gave up 2 bases, with 6 bases separating them. CDR3 DNA: TGTGCCAGCAGCCATGTCACAGATACGCAGTATTTT. It translates to CASSHVTDTQYF.

The V call is TRBV6-1, the J call TRBJ2-1, with D perhaps assigned TRBD1 or TRBD2 (5 bases each). Germline loops: CDR1 MNHNS, CDR2 SASEGT. The CDR3 extends over 13 amino acids. Trimming removed 5 bases from V and 9 bases from J, with 14 bases in between. CDR3 in DNA: TGTGCCAGCAGTATCCGAGGGGCTGTTGAGCAGTTCTTC. As protein: CASSIRGAVEQFF.

There are a few counts of this clonotype. This chain connects TRBV29-1 to TRBJ1-1, with unresolved D. The germline gives CDR1 SQVTM, CDR2 ANQGSEA. This CDR3 has 13 residues. Trimming left V 7 bases short and J 0 bases short, with 12 bases between. CDR3 in amino acids: CSAEMGMNTEAFF. The CDR3 region has the DNA TGCAGCGCTGAGATGGGAATGAACACTGAAGCTTTCTTT.

The chain is built from TRBV5-1 and TRBJ2-2; 9 nucleotides match TRBD2. After removal of 0 bases from V and 7 bases from J, the junction contained 13 bases not matched to a gene. This CDR3 is built from 18 residues. Germline V CDR1 and CDR2: SGHRS, YFSETQ. Here the CDR3 reads CASSLARFELAGIGELFF. The DNA of the CDR3 is TGCGCCAGCAGCTTGGCCCGGTTTGAGCTAGCGGGAATCGGGGAGCTGTTTTTT.

This sequence joins TRBV6-1 and TRBJ2-7; 8 bases fit TRBD2. Germline values: CDR1 MNHNS, CDR2 SASEGT. V shed 8 bases and J 6 bases; nucleotides not matched to a gene: 12. The CDR3 runs 14 residues. DNA for the CDR3: TGTGCCAGCCGTCGCGATAGCGGGAATCTCGAGCAGTACGTC. Translating gives CASRRDSGNLEQYV.

CDR3 sequence (DNA): TGTGCCAGCAGCTTAGCGCTCGGTAGCGGGCGGGGGGAGCTGTTTTTT. Its protein product is CASSLALGSGRGELFF. The J gene is TRBJ2-2, the V gene TRBV7-2, with 7 bases identical to TRBD2. This CDR3 is 16 amino acids long. Germline trimming cut 0 bases from V and 8 bases from J; bases unmatched to any gene: 9. Germline CDR1 and CDR2: SGHTA and FQGNSA.